The sequence of this TCR beta chain was determined in a study of metastatic and nonmetastatic thyroid tumors. This clone showed up many times. There were no patients who had received any treatment before thyroid surgery. The germline V gene encodes CDR1 GTSNPN and CDR2 SVGIG (reference sequence). Germline trimming cut 2 bases from V and 0 bases from J; bases unmatched to any gene: 5. This CDR3 is 17 amino acids long. With MiXCR, TCRdb called clones anew from the PCR reads. This table holds tens of thousands of clones, about 16% found once. This receptor was obtained from a female donor with papillary thyroid cancer or a benign thyroid nodule (not recorded which). Some clones in this sample may be carry-over from other donors' samples. The chain combines TRBV30 with TRBJ2-3; 13 bases fit TRBD2. Sequencing used blood. The CDR3 DNA reads as TGTGCCTGGAGTCATGGACTAGCGGGGGCTAGCACAGATACGCAGTATTTT. It yields the protein CAWSHGLAGASTDTQYF.